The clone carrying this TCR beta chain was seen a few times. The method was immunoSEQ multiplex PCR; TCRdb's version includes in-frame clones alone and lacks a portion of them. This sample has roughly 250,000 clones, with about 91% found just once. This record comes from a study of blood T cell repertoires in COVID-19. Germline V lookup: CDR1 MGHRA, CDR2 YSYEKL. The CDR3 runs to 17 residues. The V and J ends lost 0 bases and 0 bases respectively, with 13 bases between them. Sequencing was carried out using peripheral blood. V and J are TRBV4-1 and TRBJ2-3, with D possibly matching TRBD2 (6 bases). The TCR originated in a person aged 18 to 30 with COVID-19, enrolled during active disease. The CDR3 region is CASSQDFAGPSTDTQYF. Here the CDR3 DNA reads TGCGCCAGCAGCCAAGATTTCGCGGGACCCAGCACAGATACGCAGTATTTT.